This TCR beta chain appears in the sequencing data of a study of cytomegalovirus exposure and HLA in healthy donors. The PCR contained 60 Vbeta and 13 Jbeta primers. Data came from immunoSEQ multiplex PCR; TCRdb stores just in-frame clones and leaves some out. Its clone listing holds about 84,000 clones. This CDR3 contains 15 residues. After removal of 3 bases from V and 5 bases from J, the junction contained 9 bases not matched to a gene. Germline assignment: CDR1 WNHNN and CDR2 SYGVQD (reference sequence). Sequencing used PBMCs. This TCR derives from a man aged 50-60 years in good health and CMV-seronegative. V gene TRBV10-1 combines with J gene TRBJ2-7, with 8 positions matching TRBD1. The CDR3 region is CASSEGGTGDHEQYF. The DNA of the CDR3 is TGCGCCAGCAGTGAAGGGGGGACAGGCGACCACGAGCAGTACTTC.